This T cell receptor (beta chain) originates from a study of OX40 agonist ivuxolimab in advanced cancers. Study-wide context: Ivuxolimab, an antibody that agonizes OX40 (CD134), was administered to the patients.

General observations from the study: The mean number of expanded clones was higher in CD8+ T cells than in CD4+. With doses of 0.1 to 3.0 mg/kg, CD4+ and CD8+ blood T cells had undergone clonal expansion by week 6. Low normalized T-cell clonal expansion was additionally recorded for some nonresponders.

Germline lookup yields CDR1 SGHDT and CDR2 YYEEEE. Trimming removed 4 bases at V and 0 bases at J, with 16 bases between. This CDR3 has 17 residues. The repertoire was sequenced with immunoSEQ multiplex PCR; TCRdb's copy has only in-frame clones and lacks some. The data hold some 64,000 clones, with about 87% observed a single time. To note about this clone: The antigen is undetermined.

The sample was CD4+ or CD8+ T cells sorted from blood, taken in a trial of the OX40 agonist ivuxolimab. The clonotype was recovered from an adult with an advanced solid tumor such as melanoma, head and neck, liver or kidney cancer. The V call is TRBV5-6, the J call TRBJ2-2; a possible D gene is TRBD2 (6 bases). The CDR3 here is CASSLGGGGANTGELFF. CDR3 coding DNA: TGTGCCAGCAGCCTCGGCGGAGGCGGGGCGAACACCGGGGAGCTGTTTTTT. The complete variable domain, with remaining parts taken from reference TRBV5-6 and TRBJ2-2, reads DAGVTQSPTHLIKTRGQQVTLRCSPKSGHDTVSWYQQALGQGPQFIFQYYEEEERQRGNFPDRFSGHQFPNYSSELNVNALLLGDSALYLCASSLGGGGANTGELFFGEGSRLTVL.